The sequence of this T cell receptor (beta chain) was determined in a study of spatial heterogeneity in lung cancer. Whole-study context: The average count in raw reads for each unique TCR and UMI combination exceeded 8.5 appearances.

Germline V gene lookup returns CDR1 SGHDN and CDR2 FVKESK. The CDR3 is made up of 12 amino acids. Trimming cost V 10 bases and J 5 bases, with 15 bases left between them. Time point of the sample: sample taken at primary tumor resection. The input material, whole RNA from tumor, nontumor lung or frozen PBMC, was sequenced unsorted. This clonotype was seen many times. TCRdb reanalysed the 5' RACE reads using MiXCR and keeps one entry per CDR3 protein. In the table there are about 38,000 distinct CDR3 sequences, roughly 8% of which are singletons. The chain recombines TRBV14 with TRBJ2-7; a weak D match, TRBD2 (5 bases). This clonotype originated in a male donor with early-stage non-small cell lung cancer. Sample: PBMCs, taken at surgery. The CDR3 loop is CATYLQEDEQYV. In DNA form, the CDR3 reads TGTGCCACATACCTCCAGGAGGACGAGCAGTACGTC.